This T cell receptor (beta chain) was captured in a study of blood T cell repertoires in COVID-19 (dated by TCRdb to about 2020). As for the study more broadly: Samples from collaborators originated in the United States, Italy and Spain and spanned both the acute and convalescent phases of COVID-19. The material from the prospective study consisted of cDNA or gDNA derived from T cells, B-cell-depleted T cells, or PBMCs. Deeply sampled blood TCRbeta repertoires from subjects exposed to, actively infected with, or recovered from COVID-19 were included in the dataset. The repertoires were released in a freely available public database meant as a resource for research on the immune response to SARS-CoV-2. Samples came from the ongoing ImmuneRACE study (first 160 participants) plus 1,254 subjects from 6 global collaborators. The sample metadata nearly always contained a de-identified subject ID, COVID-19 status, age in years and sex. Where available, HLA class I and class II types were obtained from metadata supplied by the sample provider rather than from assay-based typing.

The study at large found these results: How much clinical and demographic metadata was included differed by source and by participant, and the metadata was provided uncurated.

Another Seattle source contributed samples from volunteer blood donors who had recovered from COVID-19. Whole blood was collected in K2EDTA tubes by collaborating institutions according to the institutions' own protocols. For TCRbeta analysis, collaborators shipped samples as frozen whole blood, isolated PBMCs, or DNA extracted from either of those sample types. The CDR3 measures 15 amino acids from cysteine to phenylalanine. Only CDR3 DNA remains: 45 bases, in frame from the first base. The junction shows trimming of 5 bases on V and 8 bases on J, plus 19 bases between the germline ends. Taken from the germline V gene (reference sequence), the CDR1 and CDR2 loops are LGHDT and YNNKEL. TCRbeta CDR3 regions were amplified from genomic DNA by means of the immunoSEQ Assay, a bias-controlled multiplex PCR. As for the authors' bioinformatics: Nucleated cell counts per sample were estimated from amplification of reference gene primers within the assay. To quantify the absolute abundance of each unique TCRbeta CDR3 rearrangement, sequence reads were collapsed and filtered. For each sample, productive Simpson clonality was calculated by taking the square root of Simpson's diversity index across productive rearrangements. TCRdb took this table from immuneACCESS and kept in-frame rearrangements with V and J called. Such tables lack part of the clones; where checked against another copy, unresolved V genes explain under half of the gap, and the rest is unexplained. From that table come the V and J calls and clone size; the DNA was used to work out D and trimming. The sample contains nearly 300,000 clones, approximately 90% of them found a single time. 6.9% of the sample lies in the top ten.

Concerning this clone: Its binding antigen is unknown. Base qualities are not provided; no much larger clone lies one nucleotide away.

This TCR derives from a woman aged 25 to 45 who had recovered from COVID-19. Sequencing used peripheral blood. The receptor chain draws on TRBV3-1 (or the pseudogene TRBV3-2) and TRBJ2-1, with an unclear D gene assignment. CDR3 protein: CASSLDPVGLDEQFF. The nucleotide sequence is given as TGTGCCAGCAGCTTAGACCCGGTTGGGCTCGATGAGCAGTTCTTC.